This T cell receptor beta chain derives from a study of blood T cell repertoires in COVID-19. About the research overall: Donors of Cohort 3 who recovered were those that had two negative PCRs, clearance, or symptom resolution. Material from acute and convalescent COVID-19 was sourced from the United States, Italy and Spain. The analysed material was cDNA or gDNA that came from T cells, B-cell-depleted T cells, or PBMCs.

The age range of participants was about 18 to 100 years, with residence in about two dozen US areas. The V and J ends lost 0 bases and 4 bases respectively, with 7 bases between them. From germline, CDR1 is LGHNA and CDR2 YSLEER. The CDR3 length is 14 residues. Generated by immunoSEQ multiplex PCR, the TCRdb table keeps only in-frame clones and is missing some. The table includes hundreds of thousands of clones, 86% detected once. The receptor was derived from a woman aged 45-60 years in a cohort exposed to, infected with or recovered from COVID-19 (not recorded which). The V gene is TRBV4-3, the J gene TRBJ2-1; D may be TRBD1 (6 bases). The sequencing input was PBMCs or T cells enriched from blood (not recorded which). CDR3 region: CASSQDRGYNEQFF. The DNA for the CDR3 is TGCGCCAGCAGCCAAGACAGGGGTTACAATGAGCAGTTCTTC.